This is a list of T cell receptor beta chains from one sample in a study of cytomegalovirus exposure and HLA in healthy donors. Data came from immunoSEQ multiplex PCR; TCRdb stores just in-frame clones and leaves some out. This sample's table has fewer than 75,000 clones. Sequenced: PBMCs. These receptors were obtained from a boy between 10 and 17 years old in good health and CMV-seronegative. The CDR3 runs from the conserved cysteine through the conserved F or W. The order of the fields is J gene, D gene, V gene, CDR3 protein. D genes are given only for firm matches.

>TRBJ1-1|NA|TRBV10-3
CAITSNTEAFF
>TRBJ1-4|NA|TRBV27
CASSVGVGLSKLFF
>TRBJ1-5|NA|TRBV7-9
CASSLTAGGIGQPQHF
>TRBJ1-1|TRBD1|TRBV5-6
CASSLPTGPLNTEAFF
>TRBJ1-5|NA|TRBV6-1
CASSGERYQPQHF
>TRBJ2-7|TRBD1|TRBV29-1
CSVGQGSYEQYF
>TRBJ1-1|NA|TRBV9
CASSVGGVRNTEAFF
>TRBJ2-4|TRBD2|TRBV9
CASSVAAGGDIQYF
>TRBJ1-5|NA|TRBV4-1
CASSQVVSRGEPQHF
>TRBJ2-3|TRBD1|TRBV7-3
CASRSPQGAITDTQYF
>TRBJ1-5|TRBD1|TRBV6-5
CASSSGTGVSNQPQHF
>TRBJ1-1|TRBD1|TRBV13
CASSMDRGVTEAFF
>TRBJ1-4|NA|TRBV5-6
CASITRGTNEKLFF
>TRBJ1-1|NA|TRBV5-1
CASSSGTGVVTEAFF
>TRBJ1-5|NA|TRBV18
CTSSPTTGSDQPQHF
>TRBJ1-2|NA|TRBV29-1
CSVDRTLYGYTF
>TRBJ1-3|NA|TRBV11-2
CASSLDSKGNTIYF
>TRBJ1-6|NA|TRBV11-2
CASSLWGGVENSPLHF
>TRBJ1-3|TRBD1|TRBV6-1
CASSGTGEFGNTIYF
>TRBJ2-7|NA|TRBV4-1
CASSQGSRELYEQYF
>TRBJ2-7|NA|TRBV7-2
CASSLSQNEQYF
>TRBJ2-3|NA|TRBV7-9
CASSYSLATGSDTQYF
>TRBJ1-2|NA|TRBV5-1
CASSLLDTNYGYTF
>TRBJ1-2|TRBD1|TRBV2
CASGGDRGGYTF
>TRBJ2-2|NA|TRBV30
CAWSGYSGELFF
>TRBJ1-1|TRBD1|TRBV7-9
CASSPTDRGPEAFF
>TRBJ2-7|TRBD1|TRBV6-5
CASRSQGTGPYEQYF
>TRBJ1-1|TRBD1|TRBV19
CASSTTGEWTEAFF
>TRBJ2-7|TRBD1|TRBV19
CASSLSGQGYEQYF
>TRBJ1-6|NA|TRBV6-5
CASLGAGDNSPLHF
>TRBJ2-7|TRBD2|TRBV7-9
CASSLAAGVSSYEQYF
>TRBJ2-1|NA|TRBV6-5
CASSYSRGGVNEQFF
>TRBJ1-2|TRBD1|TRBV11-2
CASSSGTVYGYTF
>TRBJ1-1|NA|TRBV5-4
CASSLAGDFTEAFF
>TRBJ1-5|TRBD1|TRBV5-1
CASSLGTGLLNSNQPQHF
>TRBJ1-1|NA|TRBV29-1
CSVGDTEAFF
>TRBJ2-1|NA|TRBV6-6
CASTGDINFDEQFF
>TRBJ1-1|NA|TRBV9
CASSVARNTEAFF
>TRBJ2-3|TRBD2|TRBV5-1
CASSLTQLAGGPADTQYF
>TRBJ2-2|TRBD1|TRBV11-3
CASTPGQGGTGELFF
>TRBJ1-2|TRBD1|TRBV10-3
CAISDVQGQQNYGYTF